This paragraph covers one TCR beta chain sequence. Its antigen is unidentified. The PCR made use of 60 Vbeta and 13 Jbeta primers. Produced via immunoSEQ multiplex PCR; TCRdb's table is partial and in-frame only. The data hold about 19,000 clones, with 84% observed a single time. This specimen belongs to a study of cytomegalovirus exposure and HLA in healthy donors. Germline V CDR1 and CDR2: SGDLS, YYNGEE. Trimming removed 0 bases from V and 4 bases from J; junction bases left unmatched: 1. The CDR3 is 14 residues long. Regarding the study as a whole: Most TCR beta V segments were productive about 87% or about 30% of the time in an earlier analysis.

This chain connects TRBV9 to TRBJ2-3, with TRBD2 matching over 8 bases. Specimen: PBMCs. This receptor was taken from a human donor in good health. The CDR3 coding sequence is TGTGCCAGCAGCGTAGCGGGAGGGGCAGATACGCAGTATTTT. Protein: CASSVAGGADTQYF.